This T cell receptor (beta chain) emerged from a study of cytomegalovirus exposure and HLA in healthy donors. Findings and caveats of the study: In a later analysis, productive TCRs from donors in an Asian-associated ancestry cluster reportedly carried fewer N-insertions than the cohort mean.

In nominal health when sampled, donors likely had unrecorded immune exposures nonetheless. PCR was performed using 60 Vbeta and 13 Jbeta primers. Assay used: immunoSEQ multiplex PCR; TCRdb lists only in-frame clones, some missing. The sample yields 100,000 to 150,000 clones, roughly four fifths seen once. Concerning this clone itself: Its cognate antigen is unknown.

V trimming: 5 bases; J trimming: 6 bases; junction bases outside the gene matches: 4. Germline CDR1 is MDHEN and CDR2 is SYDVKM. This CDR3 comprises 13 residues. V gene TRBV28 combines with J gene TRBJ1-5, with 7 bases aligning to TRBD1. The sample taken for sequencing was PBMCs. This clonotype originated in a woman aged 40 to 50 in good health and CMV-seropositive. CDR3 sequence reads: CASSADRTQPQHF. CDR3 in DNA: TGTGCCAGCAGTGCGGACAGGACTCAGCCCCAGCATTTT.